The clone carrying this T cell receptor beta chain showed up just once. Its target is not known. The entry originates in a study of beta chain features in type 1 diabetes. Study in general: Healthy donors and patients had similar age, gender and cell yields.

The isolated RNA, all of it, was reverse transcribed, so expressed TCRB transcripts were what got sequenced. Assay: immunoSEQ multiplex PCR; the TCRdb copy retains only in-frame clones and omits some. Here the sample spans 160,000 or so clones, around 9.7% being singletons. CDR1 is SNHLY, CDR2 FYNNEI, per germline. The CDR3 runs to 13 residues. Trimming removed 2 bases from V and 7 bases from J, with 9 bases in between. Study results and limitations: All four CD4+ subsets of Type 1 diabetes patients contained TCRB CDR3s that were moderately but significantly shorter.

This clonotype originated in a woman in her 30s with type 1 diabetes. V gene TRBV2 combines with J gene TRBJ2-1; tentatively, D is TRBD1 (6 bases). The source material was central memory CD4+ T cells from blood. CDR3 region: CASSEQGINEQFF. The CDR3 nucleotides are TGTGCCAGCAGTGAACAGGGGATTAATGAGCAGTTCTTC.